The 7 T cell receptor beta chains below were found in one sample sequenced in a study of tumor-infiltrating lymphocytes in oesophageal squamous cell carcinoma. One entry per CDR3 protein results from TCRdb running MiXCR on the PCR reads. There are over 10,000 distinct CDR3 sequences in the sample; roughly half occur only once, and 9.5% to 13% lies in the top ten. The source material was blood. The receptor set was obtained from a female donor with esophageal squamous cell carcinoma.

Regarding this clonotype: This is likely a read error, given that the CDR3 carries no conserved phenylalanine or tryptophan at its end. It is unclear where the CDR3 begins or ends on the DNA, so no DNA is shown, and the CDR3 is as TCRdb lists it. The V and J genes are TRBV6-4 and TRBJ2-1; no DNA check was done on the table's D call, TRBD1. Germline V gene lookup returns CDR1 MRHNA and CDR2 SNTAGT. The CDR3 length is 19 residues, termini included. CDR3 loop: CASSVQRQALSSYEQYFGN.

This clonotype was recorded a few times. The chain combines TRBV7-8 with TRBJ2-7; the D gene is possibly TRBD1 (6 bases). The V and J ends lost 3 bases and 1 base respectively, with 13 bases between them. Germline CDR1 reads SGHVS; CDR2 reads FQNEAQ. This CDR3 region has 15 residues. CDR3 sequence reads: CASSFKQGPSYEQYF. In DNA, the CDR3 is TGTGCCAGCAGCTTTAAACAGGGCCCATCCTACGAGCAGTACTTC.

This chain connects TRBV11-3 to TRBJ2-3; TRBD1 or TRBD2 may be the D gene (5 bases each). Trimming removed 6 bases at V and 2 bases at J, with 12 bases between. The CDR3 covers 14 residues. The germline CDR1 and CDR2 sequences are SGHNT and YENEEA. The CDR3 region is CASSPGTITDTQYF. CDR3 bases: TGTGCCAGCAGTCCCGGGACCATCACAGATACGCAGTATTTT.

This clonotype was picked up a small number of times. The V gene is TRBV7-3, the J gene TRBJ2-1; no reliable D call. The V and J ends lost 5 bases and 0 bases respectively, with 11 bases between them. The CDR3 runs to 15 residues. Germline V gene sequence: CDR1 SGHTA, CDR2 FQGTGA. CDR3 DNA: TGTGCCAGCAGCGGAGCCCCGAGCTCCTACAATGAGCAGTTCTTC. This gives the protein CASSGAPSSYNEQFF. Using reference TRBV7-3 and TRBJ2-1 for the parts outside the CDR3, the full variable domain is GAGVSQTPSNKVTEKGKYVELRCDPISGHTALYWYRQSLGQGPEFLIYFQGTGAADDSGLPNDRFFAVRPEGSVSTLKIQRTERGDSAVYLCASSGAPSSYNEQFFGPGTRLTVL.

This clonotype was recorded many times. The genes are TRBV5-1 and TRBJ2-7; 12 nucleotides match TRBD1. V lost 0 bases, J lost 9 bases, and 10 bases stayed unmatched. There are 16 residues in the CDR3. Germline lookup yields CDR1 SGHRS and CDR2 YFSETQ. The CDR3 DNA is TGCGCCAGCAGCTTGGAATTCGGGACAGGGGGCGCGGGGCAGTACTTC. It yields the protein CASSLEFGTGGAGQYF.

CDR3 bases: TGTGCCAGCAGCGTCGACCGAGAGACCCAGTACTTC. Protein product: CASSVDRETQYF. V and J are TRBV12-3 or TRBV12-4 and TRBJ2-5; no clear D gene. V lost 6 bases to trimming and J lost 4 bases, with 9 bases between them. The CDR3 consists of 12 residues.

The table lists this clonotype with a count of one. No conserved phenylalanine or tryptophan is present at the end of the CDR3, so a read error is the likely explanation. Because the CDR3's place on the DNA is in doubt, the DNA is left out and the CDR3 is given as listed by TCRdb. The rearrangement uses TRBV28 and TRBJ2-7; TRBD2, the table's D call, was not compared with the DNA. The CDR3 spans 13 residues, counting both ends. Germline V gene sequence: CDR1 MDHEN, CDR2 SYDVKM. CDR3 in amino acids: CASSLKGGRPPQL.